The 2 T cell receptor beta chains below all came from one sample that was sequenced in a study of blood T cell repertoires in COVID-19. Using immunoSEQ multiplex PCR, the repertoire was profiled, and TCRdb retains in-frame clones only, with some absent. The sample holds some 420,000 clones, 80% to 90% seen once. The material sequenced was PBMCs or T cells enriched from blood (not recorded which). All receptors come from a man younger than 45 who had recovered from COVID-19.

The count of this clone is one. The chain joins TRBV3-1 (or the pseudogene TRBV3-2) to TRBJ2-1, with TRBD2 matching 10 bases. This CDR3 region has 18 residues. After removal of 6 bases from V and 0 bases from J, the junction contained 11 bases not matched to a gene. Germline V CDR1 and CDR2: LGHDT, YNNKEL (reference sequence). The CDR3 nucleotides read TGTGCCAGCAGTTTCCAGCAAGCGGGAGGGAGCTCCTACAATGAGCAGTTCTTC. The encoded protein is CASSFQQAGGSSYNEQFF.

The CDR3 protein is CASSLAGAGTDTQYF. CDR3 in DNA: TGTGCCAGCAGCTTAGCGGGAGCGGGGACAGATACGCAGTATTTT. The V and J genes are TRBV7-2 and TRBJ2-3; 7 nucleotides line up with TRBD2. The CDR3 has 15 residues. Trimming took 0 bases from V and 3 from J; bases not matched to a gene: 3. Germline assignment: CDR1 SGHTA and CDR2 FQGNSA.